The T cell receptor (beta chain) described here comes from a study of regulatory T cells in long-lasting Graves disease. The CDR3 is 16 residues long. The V end was cut by 1 base, the J end by 1 base, with 8 bases between. Germline CDR1 KGHSH, CDR2 LQKENI. TCR beta libraries were built with iRepertoire HTBI primers and Arm-PCR of CDR3 regions. MiXCR was run by TCRdb on the multiplex PCR reads, yielding one entry per CDR3 protein. The sample includes approximately 400,000 distinct CDR3 sequences, over 14% of them seen just once. Time point reported: newly diagnosed GD, antithyroid drugs for less than 3 months. PBMC RNA served as the TCR library source. Separately, the same data were catalogued under a study of T cells in Graves' hyperthyroidism and ophthalmopathy.

The receptor was derived from a woman between 40 and 50 years old with Graves disease. The starting material was peripheral blood mononuclear cells (PBMCs), obtained at new diagnosis, from a patient treated with antithyroid drugs. The chain combines TRBV18 with TRBJ2-6; no clear D. The CDR3 coding sequence is TGTGCCAGCTCACCACTATCGGAGTCTGGGGCCAACGTCCTGACTTTC. Residues: CASSPLSESGANVLTF.